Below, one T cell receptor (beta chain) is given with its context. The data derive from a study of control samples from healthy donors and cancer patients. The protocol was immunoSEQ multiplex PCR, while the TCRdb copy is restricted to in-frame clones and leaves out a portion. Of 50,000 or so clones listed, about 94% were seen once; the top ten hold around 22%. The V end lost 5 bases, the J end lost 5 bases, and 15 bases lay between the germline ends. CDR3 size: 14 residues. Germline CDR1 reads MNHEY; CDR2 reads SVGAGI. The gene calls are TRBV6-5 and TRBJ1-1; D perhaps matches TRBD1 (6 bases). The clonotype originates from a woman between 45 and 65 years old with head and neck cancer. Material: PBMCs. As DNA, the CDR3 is TGTGCCAGCAGTCTGACAGGTGAGGGGACTGAAGCTTTCTTT. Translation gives CASSLTGEGTEAFF.